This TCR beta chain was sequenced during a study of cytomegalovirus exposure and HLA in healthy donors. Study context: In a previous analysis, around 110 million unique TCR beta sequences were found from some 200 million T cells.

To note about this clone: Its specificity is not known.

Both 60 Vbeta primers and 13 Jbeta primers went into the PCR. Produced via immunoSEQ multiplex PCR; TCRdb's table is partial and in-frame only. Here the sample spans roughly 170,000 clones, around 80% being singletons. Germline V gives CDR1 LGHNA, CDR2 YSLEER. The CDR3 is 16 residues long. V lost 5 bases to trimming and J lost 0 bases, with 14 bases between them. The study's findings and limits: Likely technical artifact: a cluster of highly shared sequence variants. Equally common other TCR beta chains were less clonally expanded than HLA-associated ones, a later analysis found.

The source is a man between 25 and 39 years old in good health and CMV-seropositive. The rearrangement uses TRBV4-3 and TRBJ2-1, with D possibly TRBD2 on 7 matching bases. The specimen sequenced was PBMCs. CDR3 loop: CASSLRGGNSYNEQFF. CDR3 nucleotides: TGCGCCAGCAGCTTAAGGGGGGGAAACTCCTACAATGAGCAGTTCTTC.